The subject of this entry is one TCR beta chain. The antigen is undetermined. These data come from a study of blood T cells in healthy people across ages. CDR1 is LGHNA, CDR2 YSLEER, per germline. Between the trimmed V and J ends, which lost 0 bases and 5 bases, there was a span of 13 bases. The CDR3 runs to 15 residues. The study's findings and limits: Compared with aged donors, long-lived donors showed fewer expanded clones, suggesting selection. Possibly confounding the expanded clonotype changes was the fact that donor CMV status was unknown. Naive T cell percentage showed a strong correlation with TCR beta diversity.

Each sample gave at least 6.5 million isolated PBMCs. A second PCR of 7 to 11 cycles used a sample-barcoded 5' primer and a J-beta primer mix. TCRdb itself ran the 5' RACE reads through MiXCR, one entry per CDR3 protein. The sample lists 790,000 or so distinct CDR3 sequences; more than 35% were seen once. The specimen sequenced was blood. This receptor was obtained from a man at least 80 years old in good health. This chain links TRBV4-3 with TRBJ2-5, with no clear D. This chain's CDR3 is CASSQETSLRETQYF. As DNA, the CDR3 is TGCGCCAGCAGCCAAGAAACCAGTCTACGGGAGACCCAGTACTTC.